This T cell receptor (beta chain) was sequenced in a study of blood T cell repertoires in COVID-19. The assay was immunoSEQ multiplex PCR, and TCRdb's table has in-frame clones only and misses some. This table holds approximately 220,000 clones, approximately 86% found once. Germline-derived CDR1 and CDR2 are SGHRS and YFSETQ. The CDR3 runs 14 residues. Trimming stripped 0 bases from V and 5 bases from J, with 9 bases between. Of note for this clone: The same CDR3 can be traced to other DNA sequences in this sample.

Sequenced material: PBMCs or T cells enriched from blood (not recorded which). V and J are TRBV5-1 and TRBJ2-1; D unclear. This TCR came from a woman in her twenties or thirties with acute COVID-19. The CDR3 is CASSLGSTNNEQFF. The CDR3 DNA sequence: TGCGCCAGCAGCTTGGGTTCGACAAACAATGAGCAGTTCTTC. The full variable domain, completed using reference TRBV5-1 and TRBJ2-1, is KAGVTQTPRYLIKTRGQQVTLSCSPISGHRSVSWYQQTPGQGLQFLFEYFSETQRNKGNFPGRFSGRQFSNSRSEMNVSTLELGDSALYLCASSLGSTNNEQFFGPGTRLTVL.